The source of this T cell receptor (beta chain) is a study of blood T cells in healthy people across ages. Trimming left V 11 bases short and J 0 bases short, with 11 bases between. Looked up from germline, CDR1 is MDHEN and CDR2 is SYDVKM. The CDR3 loop spans 12 amino acids. For the second PCR, which ran for roughly 6 to 12 cycles, a sample-barcoded 5' primer and a J-beta primer mix were used. The template-switch adaptor was a 5' adaptor with 12 random nucleotides. It tagged each cDNA molecule. TCRdb processed the 5' RACE reads anew with MiXCR; each CDR3 protein has one entry. The sample has about 680,000 distinct CDR3 sequences; around 48% are singletons.

This receptor was taken from an older woman in good health. The chain joins TRBV28 to TRBJ2-7; weak D call: TRBD2 (6 bases). Sequencing used blood. DNA for the CDR3: TGTGCCTTCGGGGACTCCTCCTACGAGCAGTACTTC. Residues: CAFGDSSYEQYF.